This T cell receptor (beta chain) was profiled in a study of blood T cell repertoires in COVID-19. CDR1 and CDR2 (germline): SGHRS, YFSETQ. V trimming: 4 bases; J trimming: 4 bases; junction bases outside the gene matches: 10. This CDR3 is built from 16 residues. Methods used by the authors: How many nucleated cells were present was estimated from reference gene primer amplification. Sequencing used immunoSEQ multiplex PCR; TCRdb keeps in-frame clones, though not all of them. V and J calls and clone size are as listed in that table; D and trimming were resolved from the DNA. Here the sample spans roughly 130,000 clones, over 60% being singletons.

The V gene is TRBV5-1, the J gene TRBJ2-3, with TRBD1 matching over 9 bases. Sequencing input: peripheral blood. This clonotype was obtained from a man older than 75 with acute or convalescent COVID-19. This chain's CDR3 is CASSPPGTGLADTQYF. CDR3 bases: TGCGCCAGCAGCCCCCCCGGGACAGGGTTGGCAGATACGCAGTATTTT.